This entry concerns a single T cell receptor beta chain. The source of the sample is a study of blood T cell repertoires in COVID-19. This CDR3 region has 18 residues. CDR1 is KGHSH and CDR2 is LQKENI in the germline V gene. The trim removed 3 bases at V and 0 bases at J, leaving 6 bases unmatched. As processed by the authors: Cell counts per sample came from amplifying reference gene primers. Assay used: immunoSEQ multiplex PCR; TCRdb lists only in-frame clones, some missing. The DNA was the basis for D and trimming; V, J and clone size are from that table. In the table there are some 400,000 clones, roughly 91% of which are singletons.

Input material: PBMCs or T cells enriched from blood (not recorded which). This TCR was sampled from a woman in her thirties who had recovered from COVID-19. The J gene is TRBJ2-3, the V gene TRBV18; 13 positions match TRBD2. CDR3 nucleotides: TGTGCCAGCTCACCCCGACTAGCGGGGGGTCATAGCACAGATACGCAGTATTTT. Translated, it gives CASSPRLAGGHSTDTQYF.